The 13 T cell receptor beta chains below come from one sample, sequenced in a study of shared T cell receptors in the human thymus. Data came from immunoSEQ multiplex PCR; TCRdb stores just in-frame clones and leaves some out. In the table there are roughly 500,000 clones, around 82% of which are singletons. The same sample was also studied in work on human thymus T cells.

The sample comprised thymocytes. The receptors were gathered from a boy in the first two years of life with a congenital heart defect.

The chain is built from TRBV18 and TRBJ2-7; 9 bases line up with TRBD1. The CDR3 is 19 amino acids. The ends lost 6 bases at V and 3 bases at J; junction bases unmatched: 21. Germline V gene data show CDR1 as KGHSH and CDR2 as LQKENI. The CDR3 is CASSLGPQGAREIVYEQYF. The CDR3 DNA is TGTGCCAGCTCCCTGGGGCCACAGGGGGCCCGGGAAATTGTCTACGAGCAGTACTTC.

V gene TRBV10-3 combines with J gene TRBJ2-3; 8 nucleotides match TRBD2. Germline V CDR1 and CDR2: ENHRY, SYGVKD. The trim removed 7 bases at V and 9 bases at J, leaving 9 bases unmatched. The CDR3 length is 13 residues. The DNA for the CDR3 is TGTGCCATCACATCTGGGCGGGAGGTAACGCAGTATTTT. Translated, it gives CAITSGREVTQYF.

The V gene is TRBV7-2, the J gene TRBJ2-2, with 9 nucleotides matching TRBD2. The V gene end was trimmed by 0 bases and the J gene end by 4 bases; junction bases not matched to a gene: 6. Germline CDR1 is SGHTA and CDR2 is FQGNSA. This CDR3 spans 17 amino acids. CDR3 region: CASSLAASGRITGELFF. The CDR3 DNA reads as TGTGCCAGCAGCTTAGCAGCGAGCGGGAGGATCACCGGGGAGCTGTTTTTT.

The V call is TRBV4-1, the J call TRBJ2-7; 7 bases align to TRBD2. V shed 0 bases, J shed 1 base, and the junction held 9 bases outside the gene matches. The germline V gene has CDR1 MGHRA and CDR2 YSYEKL. The CDR3 spans 17 residues. The CDR3 is CASSQEAGGSPSYEQYF. CDR3 DNA sequence: TGCGCCAGCAGCCAAGAAGCGGGCGGGAGCCCATCCTACGAGCAGTACTTC.

The chain has TRBV13 and TRBJ1-4; 9 bases agree with TRBD1. Trimming at V came to 3 bases and at J to 4 bases, leaving 9 bases not matched to a gene. The CDR3 spans 17 residues. Germline CDR1 is PRHDT and CDR2 is FYEKMQ (reference sequence). The CDR3 DNA sequence: TGTGCCAGCAGCTTGGGACAGGGCCGGACCAGTAATGAAAAACTGTTTTTT. Amino acids: CASSLGQGRTSNEKLFF.

A single count supports this clone. The V call is TRBV4-1, the J call TRBJ2-1, with TRBD2 identical over 12 bases. This CDR3 comprises 17 residues. Trimming cost V 8 bases and J 0 bases; bases outside gene matches: 8. Germline CDR1 reads MGHRA; CDR2 reads YSYEKL. The DNA of the CDR3 is TGCGCCAGCGGCCCCGGACTAGCGGGACCCTCCTACAATGAGCAGTTCTTC. Its protein product is CASGPGLAGPSYNEQFF.

This chain's CDR3 is CASSFLVSGDYSYNEQFF. CDR3 coding DNA: TGCGCCAGCAGCTTCCTCGTAAGCGGGGACTATTCTTACAATGAGCAGTTCTTC. The chain carries TRBV5-1 and TRBJ2-1; 7 positions match TRBD2. The V and J ends lost 2 bases and 4 bases, in that order; junction bases with no gene match: 15. CDR3 length: 18 amino acids. Germline loops: CDR1 SGHRS, CDR2 YFSETQ.

The V call is TRBV12-2, the J call TRBJ2-4; no DNA check was done on the table's D call, TRBD1. TRBV12-2 is a pseudogene locus. The CDR3 contains 16 residues. The CDR3 DNA reads as TGTGCAAGTCGCTTAGAGGGGGAGTGGACCAAAAACATTCAGTACTTC. It codes for CASRLEGEWTKNIQYF.

This chain links TRBV10-3 with TRBJ1-2, with 10 positions matching TRBD1. The CDR3 totals 15 residues. In germline, CDR1 is ENHRY, CDR2 SYGVKD. The CDR3 region has the DNA TGTGCGACGCCGGGACAGGGGCCTGGGGACTATGGCTACACCTTC. It specifies CATPGQGPGDYGYTF.

The rearrangement links TRBV25-1 to TRBJ1-3; D is undetermined. V lost 7 bases to trimming and J lost 4 bases, with 17 bases between them. From germline, CDR1 is MGHDK and CDR2 SYGVNS. The CDR3 has 15 amino acids. CDR3 amino acids: CASTYSRGEGNTIYF. The CDR3 DNA follows: TGTGCCAGCACCTACAGCCGGGGAGAGGGAAACACCATATATTTT.

Details on this clone: In the same sample, other DNA sequences code for this CDR3. V and J are TRBV30 and TRBJ1-4, with 7 bases fitting TRBD1. The V gene end was trimmed by 1 base and the J gene end by 8 bases; junction bases not matched to a gene: 4. The CDR3 contains 13 residues. Per germline, CDR1 GTSNPN and CDR2 SVGIG (reference sequence). CDR3 nucleotides: TGTGCCTGGAGTGGACAGGGCGGGGAAAAACTGTTTTTT. Amino acid sequence: CAWSGQGGEKLFF.

The chain carries TRBV5-1 and TRBJ2-5; 7 bases map to TRBD2. The CDR3 loop spans 17 amino acids. Trimming took 4 bases from V and 3 from J; bases not matched to a gene: 15. CDR1 SGHRS and CDR2 YFSETQ come from the germline V gene. The CDR3 spells CASSTPPQLANKETQYF. CDR3 DNA sequence: TGCGCCAGCAGCACTCCCCCTCAACTAGCGAATAAAGAGACCCAGTACTTC.

This chain's CDR3 is CASSFWTGGREQYF. CDR3 bases: TGTGCCAGCAGTTTCTGGACAGGGGGCCGGGAGCAGTACTTC. V is TRBV28 and J is TRBJ2-7, with TRBD1 matching 11 bases. The CDR3 is made up of 14 amino acids. V trimming: 3 bases; J trimming: 7 bases; junction bases outside the gene matches: 5. Germline CDR1 and CDR2: MDHEN and SYDVKM.